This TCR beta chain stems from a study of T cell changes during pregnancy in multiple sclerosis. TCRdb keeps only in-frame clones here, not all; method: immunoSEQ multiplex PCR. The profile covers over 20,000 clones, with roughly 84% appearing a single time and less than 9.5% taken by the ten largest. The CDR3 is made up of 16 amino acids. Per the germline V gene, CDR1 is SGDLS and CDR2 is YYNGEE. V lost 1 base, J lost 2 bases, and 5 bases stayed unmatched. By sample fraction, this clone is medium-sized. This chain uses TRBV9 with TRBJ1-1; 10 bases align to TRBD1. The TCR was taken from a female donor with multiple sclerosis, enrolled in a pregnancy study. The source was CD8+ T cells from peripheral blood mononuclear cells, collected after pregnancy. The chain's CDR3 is CASSVSRDRGNTEAFF. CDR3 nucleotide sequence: TGTGCCAGCAGCGTATCCAGGGACAGGGGAAACACTGAAGCTTTCTTT.